This TCR beta chain appears in the sequencing data of a study of blood T cell repertoires in COVID-19. Study at large: COVID-19 samples, acute and convalescent, were from the United States, Italy and Spain.

Looked up from germline, CDR1 is SEHNR and CDR2 is FQNEAQ (reference sequence). The ends were cut back, 8 bases at V and 5 bases at J, with 12 bases in the middle. This CDR3 is built from 12 residues. Produced via immunoSEQ multiplex PCR; TCRdb's table is partial and in-frame only. The data show 50,000 to 70,000 clones, 70% to 85% seen once. The sequence was obtained from a woman aged 55-69 years with acute or convalescent COVID-19. Sequencing was performed on peripheral blood. The chain is built from TRBV7-9 and TRBJ2-5, with a weak D call TRBD2 (6 bases). CDR3 protein: CASWGLGETQYF. In DNA, the CDR3 is TGTGCCAGCTGGGGACTGGGGGAGACCCAGTACTTC.